The 20 T cell receptor beta chains below all came from one sample that was sequenced in a study of technical replicates of blood from a handful of donors. Assay: immunoSEQ multiplex PCR; the TCRdb copy retains only in-frame clones and omits some. The table includes about 85,000 clones, around 94% detected once. Material: T cells isolated from PBMCs. The origin of the receptors is a human donor in good health.

The V gene is TRBV19, the J gene TRBJ1-6; 8 positions agree with TRBD1. The V and J ends lost 3 bases and 0 bases, in that order; junction bases with no gene match: 7. Germline CDR1 is LNHDA and CDR2 is SQIVND (reference sequence). The CDR3 covers 18 residues. The CDR3 sequence: CASSMRTGPSSYNSPLHF. DNA for the CDR3: TGTGCCAGTAGTATGAGGACAGGGCCGAGCTCCTATAATTCACCCCTCCACTTT.

In its sample, this clone was seen once. This chain links TRBV27 with TRBJ2-7; a weak D match, TRBD2 (5 bases). V dropped 5 bases and J dropped 1 base, with 9 bases sitting between them. The V gene's germline CDR1 is MNHEY and CDR2 SMNVEV (reference sequence). The CDR3 spans 13 residues. CDR3 DNA sequence: TGTGCCAGCAGTCCCGGACTTTCCTACGAGCAGTACTTC. Protein sequence: CASSPGLSYEQYF.

The chain is built from TRBV19 and TRBJ2-3; D uncertain. V was clipped by 4 bases and J by 5 bases, with 10 bases between them. The CDR3 length is 13 residues. Germline assignment: CDR1 LNHDA and CDR2 SQIVND (reference sequence). The CDR3 sequence: CASSRIDEDTQYF. In DNA, the CDR3 is TGTGCCAGTAGTAGAATAGATGAAGATACGCAGTATTTT.

V and J are TRBV30 and TRBJ1-2; D not resolved. Between the trimmed V and J ends, which lost 2 bases and 8 bases, there was a span of 15 bases. Germline assignment: CDR1 GTSNPN and CDR2 SVGIG (reference sequence). CDR3 length: 13 amino acids. The CDR3 coding sequence is TGTGCCTGGAGTCTTACCCAGATCGGGGGCTACACCTTC. Translating gives CAWSLTQIGGYTF.

For this clone: This same CDR3 is encoded by further DNA sequences in the sample. This sequence joins TRBV19 and TRBJ2-7, with 7 bases aligning to TRBD1. Trimming took 5 bases from V and 3 from J; bases not matched to a gene: 4. Germline V gene data show CDR1 as LNHDA and CDR2 as SQIVND (reference sequence). The CDR3 loop spans 13 amino acids. The CDR3 reads CASSPGQVYEQYF. The CDR3 region has the DNA TGTGCCAGTAGTCCAGGACAGGTCTACGAGCAGTACTTC.

The chain uses TRBV28 and TRBJ2-7; TRBD1 matches at 7 bases. The germline V gene has CDR1 MDHEN and CDR2 SYDVKM. The ends lost 8 bases at V and 3 bases at J; junction bases unmatched: 7. The CDR3 consists of 13 residues. The CDR3 bases are TGTGCCAGCCATTCCCAGGGGGACTACGAGCAGTACTTC. This sequence encodes CASHSQGDYEQYF. Looking up the rest from reference TRBV28 and TRBJ2-7 gives the full variable domain: DVKVTQSSRYLVKRTGEKVFLECVQDMDHENMFWYRQDPGLGLRLIYFSYDVKMKEKGDIPEGYSVSREKKERFSLILESASTNQTSMYLCASHSQGDYEQYFGPGTRLTVT.

V usage is TRBV27 and J usage is TRBJ2-7, with 9 bases lining up with TRBD2. Germline assignment: CDR1 MNHEY and CDR2 SMNVEV (reference sequence). The J segment lost 6 bases and the V segment lost 6 bases, leaving 15 bases of the junction unmatched. The CDR3 extends over 16 amino acids. The CDR3 region has the DNA TGTGCCAGCAGCTTCCGTTTAGCGGGAGCGGGGGGCGAGCAGTACTTC. The encoded protein is CASSFRLAGAGGEQYF.

The J gene is TRBJ1-2, the V gene TRBV2; tentative D call: TRBD1 (5 bases). The CDR3 has 11 amino acids. The V end was cut by 6 bases, the J end by 4 bases, with 6 bases between. Germline CDR1 reads SNHLY; CDR2 reads FYNNEI. The CDR3 coding sequence is TGTGCCAGCAGGACAGTCTATGGCTACACCTTC. It specifies CASRTVYGYTF.

The rearrangement joins TRBV19 to TRBJ2-5; a possible D gene is TRBD2 (6 bases). The CDR3 runs to 15 residues. V was pared by 5 bases and J by 0 bases, with 13 bases between. Germline assignment: CDR1 LNHDA and CDR2 SQIVND (reference sequence). For the CDR3, the DNA is TGTGCCAGTAGTGTAGGTGCGGGGAACCAAGAGACCCAGTACTTC. Translation: CASSVGAGNQETQYF.

This chain uses TRBV27 with TRBJ2-7; D may be TRBD2 (6 bases). Germline V lookup: CDR1 MNHEY, CDR2 SMNVEV (reference sequence). The germline V and J ends were trimmed by 2 bases and 7 bases, with 18 bases remaining between them. This CDR3 spans 15 amino acids. This CDR3 is CASSLLASVEGEQYF. Here the CDR3 DNA reads TGTGCCAGCAGTTTACTGGCTAGCGTAGAAGGGGAGCAGTACTTC.

This clone appeared once. The chain uses TRBV4-1 and TRBJ1-5; weak D call: TRBD1 (6 bases). Looked up from germline, CDR1 is MGHRA and CDR2 is YSYEKL. The CDR3 totals 18 residues. Trimming cost V 2 bases and J 3 bases, with 20 bases left between them. The CDR3 region has the DNA TGCGCCAGCAGCCAAAACCCCCTTAGGCAGGGGCTCAATCAGCCCCAGCATTTT. As protein: CASSQNPLRQGLNQPQHF.

This clone has a handful of counts. The chain is built from TRBV9 and TRBJ1-6; TRBD1 is a possible D gene (5 bases). Looked up from germline, CDR1 is SGDLS and CDR2 is YYNGEE. The V end was cut by 3 bases, the J end by 9 bases, with 13 bases between. The CDR3 has 14 residues. The CDR3 DNA reads TGTGCCAGCAGCGCAGCCGCAGGGTCTTCACCCCTCCACTTT. It yields the protein CASSAAAGSSPLHF. The full variable domain, completed using reference TRBV9 and TRBJ1-6, is DSGVTQTPKHLITATGQRVTLRCSPRSGDLSVYWYQQSLDQGLQFLIQYYNGEERAKGNILERFSAQQFPDLHSELNLSSLELGDSALYFCASSAAAGSSPLHFGNGTRLTVT.

In this sample, this clone turned up once. This rearrangement joins TRBV25-1 to TRBJ1-2; 8 nucleotides align to TRBD1. This CDR3 is 17 amino acids long. Germline V lookup: CDR1 MGHDK, CDR2 SYGVNS. The trim removed 4 bases at V and 0 bases at J, leaving 10 bases unmatched. The DNA for the CDR3 is TGTGCCAGCAGTGGAGAGGGGGACAGGCTTGCTAACTATGGCTACACCTTC. It specifies CASSGEGDRLANYGYTF.

The chain has TRBV7-8 and TRBJ1-4; 10 bases are a match to TRBD1. CDR3 length: 17 residues. With V trimmed by 5 bases and J by 2 bases, 8 bases remained unmatched. Germline-derived CDR1 and CDR2 are SGHVS and FQNEAQ. In DNA, the CDR3 is TGTGCCAGCAGCGAACGACAGGGGGCGCTGACTAATGAAAAACTGTTTTTT. Translated: CASSERQGALTNEKLFF. Based on the CDR3 plus reference TRBV7-8 and TRBJ1-4, the full variable domain is GAGVSQSPRYKVAKRGQDVALRCDPISGHVSLFWYQQALGQGPEFLTYFQNEAQLDKSGLPSDRFFAERPEGSVSTLKIQRTQQEDSAVYLCASSERQGALTNEKLFFGSGTQLSVL.

The rearrangement joins TRBV4-1 to TRBJ1-5; D is possibly TRBD1 (6 bases). The CDR3 sequence is 14 residues long. Germline V gene lookup returns CDR1 MGHRA and CDR2 YSYEKL. Trimming took off 4 bases at V and 7 bases at J, with 14 bases between the two ends. This CDR3 reads CASSPSSGVQPQHF. The CDR3 DNA is TGCGCCAGCAGCCCAAGTTCAGGGGTCCAGCCCCAGCATTTT.

The rearrangement uses TRBV29-1 and TRBJ1-1; D is undetermined. The germline V gene has CDR1 SQVTM and CDR2 ANQGSEA. The CDR3 totals 12 residues. Trimming removed 4 bases at V and 3 bases at J, with 9 bases between. The CDR3 DNA reads as TGCAGCGTTGCCGACGGAGACACTGAAGCTTTCTTT. This encodes CSVADGDTEAFF.

The chain combines TRBV7-3 with TRBJ1-1, with a possible D match to TRBD1 (5 bases). The germline CDR1 and CDR2 sequences are SGHTA and FQGTGA. The CDR3 is 13 residues long. The V gene lost 1 base and the J gene lost 11 bases, with 14 bases spanning the gap. The CDR3: CASSLMGGGSAFF. Written as DNA, the CDR3 is TGTGCCAGCAGCTTAATGGGGGGGGGATCGGCTTTCTTT.

In its sample, this clone was seen once. The chain joins TRBV7-9 to TRBJ2-2, with 7 bases fitting TRBD2. The germline V gene encodes CDR1 SEHNR and CDR2 FQNEAQ (reference sequence). Unmatched junction bases numbered 8, after V lost 3 bases and J lost 4 bases. The CDR3 has 16 residues. The CDR3 spells CASSFPAGIVTGELFF. CDR3 nucleotide sequence: TGTGCCAGCAGCTTCCCAGCGGGAATTGTCACCGGGGAGCTGTTTTTT.

V is TRBV19 and J is TRBJ1-4, with D maybe TRBD1 (6 bases). CDR1 is LNHDA, CDR2 SQIVND, per germline (reference sequence). The CDR3 totals 14 residues. V was cut by 4 bases and J by 8 bases, with 14 bases left in between. CDR3 in DNA: TGTGCCAGTAGTACTAACAGGGTAGAGGAAAAACTGTTTTTT. Encoded protein: CASSTNRVEEKLFF. Complete variable domain (other parts from reference TRBV19 and TRBJ1-4): DGGITQSPKYLFRKEGQNVTLSCEQNLNHDAMYWYRQDPGQGLRLIYYSQIVNDFQKGDIAEGYSVSREKKESFPLTVTSAQKNPTAFYLCASSTNRVEEKLFFGSGTQLSVL.

The chain uses TRBV5-4 and TRBJ2-1, with 7 positions matching TRBD2. V lost 4 bases and J lost 15; bases outside the gene matches: 16. The CDR3 sequence is 14 residues long. Per germline, CDR1 SGHNT and CDR2 YYREEE (reference sequence). CDR3 loop: CASSPTLTSRDSFF. Here the CDR3 DNA reads TGTGCCAGCAGCCCAACACTGACTAGCCGGGATTCGTTCTTC.